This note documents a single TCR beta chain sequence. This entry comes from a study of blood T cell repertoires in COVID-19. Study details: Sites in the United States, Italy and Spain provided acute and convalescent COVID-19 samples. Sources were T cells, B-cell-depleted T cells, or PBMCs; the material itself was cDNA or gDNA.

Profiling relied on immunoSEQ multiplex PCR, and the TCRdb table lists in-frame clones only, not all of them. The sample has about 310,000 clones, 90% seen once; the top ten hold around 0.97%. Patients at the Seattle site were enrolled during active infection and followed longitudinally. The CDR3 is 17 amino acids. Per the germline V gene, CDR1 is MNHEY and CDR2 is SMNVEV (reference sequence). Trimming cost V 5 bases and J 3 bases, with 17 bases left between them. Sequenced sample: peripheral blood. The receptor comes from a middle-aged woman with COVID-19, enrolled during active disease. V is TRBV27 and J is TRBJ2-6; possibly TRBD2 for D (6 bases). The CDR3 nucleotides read TGTGCCAGCAGTCACGGGACTTTGCGTGGTGGGGCCAACGTCCTGACTTTC. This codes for CASSHGTLRGGANVLTF.